The next 19 T cell receptor beta chains were all read from a single sample in a study of PD-L1 blockade in urothelial cancer. Only in-frame clones appear in the TCRdb table, and some are missing; sequencing was by immunoSEQ multiplex PCR. Here the sample spans 100,000 to 150,000 clones, about 82% being singletons. The time point was: peripheral blood 6 weeks after treatment start. This specimen was PBMCs, taken around atezolizumab (anti-PD-L1) treatment. These TCRs come from a middle-aged man with urothelial cancer.

This clone was seen only once. The chain couples TRBV28 to TRBJ1-5; the match to TRBD1 covers 8 bases. This CDR3 has 16 amino acids. Germline assignment: CDR1 MDHEN and CDR2 SYDVKM. V trimming: 3 bases; J trimming: 0 bases; junction bases outside the gene matches: 4. The CDR3 loop reads CASSFLGQGSNQPQHF. The CDR3 coding sequence is TGTGCCAGCAGTTTCCTCGGACAGGGTAGCAATCAGCCCCAGCATTTT.

Worth noting for this clone: The sample holds other DNA sequences that translate to the same CDR3. This chain joins TRBV18 and TRBJ2-5, with D hard to call. Trimming took 3 bases from V and 3 from J, leaving 8 bases between them. Germline CDR1 and CDR2: KGHSH and LQKENI. The CDR3 loop spans 13 amino acids. This chain's CDR3 is CASSPGQKETQYF. As DNA, the CDR3 is TGTGCCAGCTCACCTGGCCAAAAAGAGACCCAGTACTTC.

The chain has TRBV27 and TRBJ2-1, with a possible D match to TRBD2 (6 bases). Looked up from germline, CDR1 is MNHEY and CDR2 is SMNVEV (reference sequence). With 4 bases removed from V and 3 bases from J, the gap between germline ends came to 10 bases. The CDR3 is made up of 14 amino acids. The CDR3 bases are TGTGCCAGCAGTTCCATCGGGAGCTACAATGAGCAGTTCTTC. Residues: CASSSIGSYNEQFF.

This chain joins TRBV19 and TRBJ2-2; TRBD2 might be the D (5 bases). Germline values: CDR1 LNHDA, CDR2 SQIVND (reference sequence). V was trimmed by 8 bases and J by 7 bases, leaving 8 bases between them. This CDR3 has 11 residues. CDR3 in DNA: TGTGCCAGTTTGGCGGGCGGGGAGCTGTTTTTT. The encoded protein is CASLAGGELFF.

This rearrangement joins TRBV2 to TRBJ1-5; D not resolved. The V and J ends lost 2 bases and 1 base respectively, with 9 bases between them. CDR3 length equals 15 residues. CDR1 and CDR2 (germline): SNHLY, FYNNEI. The CDR3 coding sequence is TGTGCCAGCAGTGAACGGGAGCTAAGCAATCAGCCCCAGCATTTT. Amino acids: CASSERELSNQPQHF.

This clone showed up just a few times. The rearrangement joins TRBV2 to TRBJ1-1; D perhaps matches TRBD1 (6 bases). Trimming removed 2 bases from V and 5 bases from J, with 9 bases in between. CDR3 length: 13 residues. CDR1 is SNHLY, CDR2 FYNNEI, per germline. The CDR3 region is CASSERGITEAFF. CDR3 coding DNA: TGTGCCAGCAGTGAAAGGGGGATTACTGAAGCTTTCTTT.

The chain employs TRBV7-6 and TRBJ2-3, with TRBD1 matching over 7 bases. The CDR3 loop spans 15 amino acids. The ends lost 5 bases at V and 6 bases at J; junction bases unmatched: 11. From germline, CDR1 is SGHVS and CDR2 FNYEAQ. DNA for the CDR3: TGTGCCAGCAGCCCCAGACAGGGTCCCTCGGATACGCAGTATTTT. Its protein product is CASSPRQGPSDTQYF.

The chain is built from TRBV19 and TRBJ1-3, with D uncertain. The CDR3 has 15 amino acids. CDR1 is LNHDA, CDR2 SQIVND, per germline (reference sequence). V gave up 4 bases and J gave up 1 base, with 11 bases separating them. CDR3 DNA: TGTGCCAGTAGTACGACTGTCCCTTCTGGAAACACCATATATTTT. Protein product: CASSTTVPSGNTIYF.

The rearrangement links TRBV5-1 to TRBJ2-1; 7 nucleotides agree with TRBD2. The germline V gene encodes CDR1 SGHRS and CDR2 YFSETQ. Losses at the gene ends were 4 bases for V and 1 base for J; bases not matched to a gene: 8. This CDR3 has 16 amino acids. CDR3 nucleotides: TGCGCCAGCAGCCCCGGGGGGAGGGAGTCCTACAATGAGCAGTTCTTC. Translation gives CASSPGGRESYNEQFF.

The chain couples TRBV7-3 to TRBJ2-3; 7 bases match TRBD2. The V and J ends lost 2 bases and 7 bases, in that order; junction bases with no gene match: 9. This CDR3 has 15 residues. Germline V gene lookup returns CDR1 SGHTA and CDR2 FQGTGA. The CDR3 bases are TGTGCCAGCAGCTTAGTCAGCGGGGCTGGGAATACGCAGTATTTT. This codes for CASSLVSGAGNTQYF.

The V gene is TRBV19, the J gene TRBJ2-7, with D uncertain. The germline gives CDR1 LNHDA, CDR2 SQIVND (reference sequence). Trimming cost V 1 base and J 0 bases, with 16 bases left between them. The CDR3 runs 17 residues. The CDR3 sequence: CASSIASSETGSYEQYF. The CDR3 DNA sequence: TGTGCCAGTAGTATAGCCTCATCTGAGACGGGCTCCTACGAGCAGTACTTC.

The J gene is TRBJ2-5, the V gene TRBV5-1; tentative D call: TRBD2 (5 bases). The CDR3 has 13 residues. Germline V lookup: CDR1 SGHRS, CDR2 YFSETQ. Trimming cost V 2 bases and J 3 bases, with 8 bases left between them. The DNA for the CDR3 is TGCGCCAGCAGCTTTCCGCGGGAAGAGACCCAGTACTTC. Its protein is CASSFPREETQYF.

This chain connects TRBV27 to TRBJ2-2; 11 nucleotides match TRBD2. Unmatched junction bases numbered 12, after V lost 8 bases and J lost 1 base. Germline V gene lookup returns CDR1 MNHEY and CDR2 SMNVEV (reference sequence). The CDR3 is 18 residues long. CDR3 nucleotide sequence: TGTGCCAGCCGGACCTCCTTGGGACTAGCGGAGAACACCGGGGAGCTGTTTTTT. It specifies CASRTSLGLAENTGELFF.

The rearrangement links TRBV18 to TRBJ2-7; 7 bases are shared with TRBD2. The germline gives CDR1 KGHSH, CDR2 LQKENI. V shed 0 bases, J shed 0 bases, and the junction held 2 bases outside the gene matches. The CDR3 spans 15 residues. As DNA, the CDR3 is TGTGCCAGCTCACCACCTGCGGGAGCCTCCTACGAGCAGTACTTC. It yields the protein CASSPPAGASYEQYF.

The V call is TRBV2, the J call TRBJ2-1, with D perhaps matching TRBD2 (7 bases). Germline CDR1 SNHLY, CDR2 FYNNEI. V was cut by 7 bases and J by 6 bases, with 13 bases left in between. There are 13 residues in the CDR3. CDR3 nucleotide sequence: TGTGCCAGCACGGCGGGGGCTTTCAATGAGCAGTTCTTC. Translation gives CASTAGAFNEQFF.

In its sample, this clone ranks as large. The chain recombines TRBV5-1 with TRBJ1-6; the match to TRBD1 covers 8 bases. CDR3 length: 15 residues. Germline CDR1 and CDR2: SGHRS and YFSETQ. Trimming at V came to 2 bases and at J to 13 bases, leaving 11 bases not matched to a gene. CDR3 DNA: TGCGCCAGCAGCTTCACAGGGGGGCGGTTGGGTCCCCTCCACTTT. Protein product: CASSFTGGRLGPLHF. Looking up the rest from reference TRBV5-1 and TRBJ1-6 gives the full variable domain: KAGVTQTPRYLIKTRGQQVTLSCSPISGHRSVSWYQQTPGQGLQFLFEYFSETQRNKGNFPGRFSGRQFSNSRSEMNVSTLELGDSALYLCASSFTGGRLGPLHFGNGTRLTVT.

V and J are TRBV2 and TRBJ2-3, with D perhaps TRBD2 (5 bases). Deletions cut 2 bases from V and 3 bases from J, with 15 bases between. Germline CDR1 SNHLY, CDR2 FYNNEI. This CDR3 contains 16 residues. The CDR3 sequence: CASSEIEGALTDTQYF. Here the CDR3 DNA reads TGTGCCAGCAGTGAAATTGAGGGAGCCTTGACAGATACGCAGTATTTT.

The chain recombines TRBV6-5 with TRBJ2-7, with TRBD2 matching over 7 bases. V lost 6 bases to trimming and J lost 3 bases; unmatched junction nucleotides: 5. This CDR3 has 13 residues. The germline V gene has CDR1 MNHEY and CDR2 SVGAGI. In DNA form, the CDR3 reads TGTGCCAGCAGCCTGACTAGCTTCTACGAGCAGTACTTC. Translation: CASSLTSFYEQYF.

The chain has TRBV30 and TRBJ2-1; TRBD2 matches 15 bases. Trimming cost V 1 base and J 10 bases; bases outside gene matches: 5. Germline CDR1 is GTSNPN and CDR2 is SVGIG (reference sequence). The CDR3 covers 15 residues. The CDR3 DNA follows: TGTGCCTGGAGTGCGGGACTAGCGGGAGGTGGGGAGCAGTTCTTC. Translating it yields CAWSAGLAGGGEQFF. Supplemented by reference TRBV30 and TRBJ2-1, the full variable domain reads SQTIHQWPATLVQPVGSPLSLECTVEGTSNPNLYWYRQAAGRGLQLLFYSVGIGQISSEVPQNLSASRPQDRQFILSSKKLLLSDSGFYLCAWSAGLAGGGEQFFGPGTRLTVL.